This record covers a single T cell receptor beta chain. Its antigen has not been determined. No per-base quality is available; no much larger clone lies one base away. This entry is derived from a study of cytotoxic CD8 clonotypes in ibrutinib-treated CLL (dated by TCRdb to the early 2020s). As for the study more broadly: The cohort had about a dozen relapsed/refractory and roughly 15 treatment-naive patients; fewer than 18 were IGHV unmutated. Partial responses were observed in approximately 24 patients and complete responses in 2; after a median follow-up of 68 months, remission was maintained in roughly 14 patients and progression was observed in approximately 12. Response samples were obtained after a median of approximately twelve months of treatment, with a range of about 6 to 40 months. On average, each sample yielded hundreds of thousands of productive templates and around 98,000 productive rearrangements. Longitudinal samples were available for about 30% of the roughly 90 trial participants. Cryopreserved peripheral blood mononuclear cells were collected at three points: before therapy, at response, and at either sustained remission or disease progression. Every sample from remission and from progressive disease was obtained while the patients were still on ibrutinib. What the research found in general, with its limitations: Sustained-remission and progressing patients did not have matched sampling times, and lymph node repertoires were not examined. An increase in clonality was observed at ibrutinib response, with clonality remaining stable during sustained remission and falling back toward baseline at progression. Baseline clonality was found to be higher than that of age-matched healthy donors and was strongly correlated with circulating CD8+ T-cell counts. Public clonotypes were found to be uncommon and were observed to contract or remain stable during treatment; the increase in clonality was shown to reflect expansion of private clonotypes at ibrutinib response.

On a MiSeq, deep resolution sequencing aimed for a depth between 1 in 1 million and 1 in 200,000 T cells, with each clonotype covered approximately 9.2x on average. The immunoSEQ hsTCRB Kit was used to generate TCR beta libraries. On the study's bioinformatics: ImmunoSEQ Data Assistant and ImmunoSEQ Analyzer were used for data analysis, and V, D and J genes were assigned according to IMGT definitions. Clonality, which ranges from 0 to 1, was calculated by subtracting the normalized Shannon entropy of productive rearrangement frequencies from one. Only overrepresented clonotypes making up at least 0.05% of the repertoire of each patient were included in the public clonotype analysis. About a dozen age-matched healthy donor repertoires from immuneACCESS were used as controls for clonality. The clones in this table, taken by TCRdb from immuneACCESS, are in-frame only. Not every clone is retained; where verified, under half of the shortfall comes from an unresolved V gene, and the cause of the rest is unknown. Clonal size and the V and J genes are those of that table, whereas D and trimming came from the DNA. The sample table lists about 130,000 clones, approximately 83% of them with a count of one. The top ten hold approximately 2% of the sample.

This specimen's time point label, per the study, means: roughly 2 years on ibrutinib. For TCR beta library preparation, 1.5 to 2 micrograms of genomic DNA were extracted from the cryopreserved PBMCs. Longitudinal blood samples from CLL patients on ibrutinib monotherapy underwent high-throughput TCR beta sequencing. The patients were enrolled in a single-center, open-label phase 2 trial of ibrutinib monotherapy. The germline V gene provides CDR1 SGHTA and CDR2 FQGNSA. Spanning cysteine to phenylalanine, the CDR3 consists of 12 amino acids. Left in the record is the CDR3 DNA by itself, 36 bases read in frame from the first base. A distance of 11 bases separates the germline ends of V and J, which lose 5 bases and 9 bases respectively.

The receptor was derived from a human donor with chronic lymphocytic leukemia. Recombination joined TRBV7-2 with TRBJ2-1; the D gene cannot be resolved reliably. The sequencing used PBMCs, collected after 24 months of ibrutinib treatment. Here the CDR3 is given as CASSPRVSEQFF. In nucleotide form, the sequence is TGTGCCAGCAGCCCAAGGGTCAGTGAGCAGTTCTTC.